The sample holds a few counts of the clone carrying this TCR beta chain. Its antigen is not identified. Trimming cost V 5 bases and J 6 bases; bases outside gene matches: 5. Germline CDR1 LGHDT, CDR2 YNNKEL (reference sequence). CDR3 size: 14 residues. The sample originates from a study of response to subunit inactivated influenza vaccine. Study-wide results and caveats: Researchers suggested that each seasonal influenza vaccination recruits few new T cells.

TCRdb reanalysed the RT-PCR reads using MiXCR and keeps one entry per CDR3 protein. The sample consists of about 650,000 distinct CDR3 sequences, 15% to 18% of them appearing once. The J gene is TRBJ2-1, the V gene TRBV3-1; TRBD2 agrees at 9 bases. Sequences were derived from PBMCs from blood, sampled approximately 12 days after vaccination. This receptor was obtained from a man between 45 and 60 years old who received an inactivated influenza vaccine. The CDR3 sequence: CASSARLAANEQFF. CDR3 in DNA: TGTGCCAGCAGCGCCCGACTAGCGGCCAATGAGCAGTTCTTC.